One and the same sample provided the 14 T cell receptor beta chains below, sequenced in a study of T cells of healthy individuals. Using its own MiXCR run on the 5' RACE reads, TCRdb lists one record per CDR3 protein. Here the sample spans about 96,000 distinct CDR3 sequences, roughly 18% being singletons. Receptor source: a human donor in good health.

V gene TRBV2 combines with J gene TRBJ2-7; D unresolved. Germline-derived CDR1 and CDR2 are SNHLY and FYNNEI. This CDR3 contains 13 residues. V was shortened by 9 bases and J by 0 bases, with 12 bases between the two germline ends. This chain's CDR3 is CARTPPISYEQYF. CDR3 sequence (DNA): TGTGCCAGGACCCCTCCGATCTCCTACGAGCAGTACTTC.

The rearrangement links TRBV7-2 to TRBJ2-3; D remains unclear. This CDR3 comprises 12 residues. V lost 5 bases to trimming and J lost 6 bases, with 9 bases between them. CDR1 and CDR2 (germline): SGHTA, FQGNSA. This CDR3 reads CASSQFEDTQYF. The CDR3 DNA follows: TGTGCCAGCAGCCAATTCGAGGATACGCAGTATTTT.

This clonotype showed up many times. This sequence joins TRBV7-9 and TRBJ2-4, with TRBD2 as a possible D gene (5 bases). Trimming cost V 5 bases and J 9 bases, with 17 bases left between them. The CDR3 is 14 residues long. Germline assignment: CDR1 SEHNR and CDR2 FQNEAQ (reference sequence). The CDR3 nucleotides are TGTGCCAGCAGCAAACTAGGCGCAAAGGGCATTCAGTACTTC. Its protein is CASSKLGAKGIQYF.

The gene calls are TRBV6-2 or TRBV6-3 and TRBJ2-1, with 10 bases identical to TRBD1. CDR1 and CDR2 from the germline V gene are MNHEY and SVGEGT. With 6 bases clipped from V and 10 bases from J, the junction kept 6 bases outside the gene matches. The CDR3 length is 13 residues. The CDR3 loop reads CASSRDRGEEQFF. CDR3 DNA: TGTGCCAGCAGCCGGGACAGGGGAGAAGAGCAGTTCTTC.

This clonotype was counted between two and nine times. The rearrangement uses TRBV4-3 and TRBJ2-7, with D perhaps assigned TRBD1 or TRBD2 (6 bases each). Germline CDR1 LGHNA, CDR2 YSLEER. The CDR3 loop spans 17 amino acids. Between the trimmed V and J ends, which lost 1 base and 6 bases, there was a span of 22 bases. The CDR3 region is CASSQVGGDNRWGEQYF. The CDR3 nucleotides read TGCGCCAGCAGCCAAGTGGGCGGGGACAACCGCTGGGGCGAGCAGTACTTC.

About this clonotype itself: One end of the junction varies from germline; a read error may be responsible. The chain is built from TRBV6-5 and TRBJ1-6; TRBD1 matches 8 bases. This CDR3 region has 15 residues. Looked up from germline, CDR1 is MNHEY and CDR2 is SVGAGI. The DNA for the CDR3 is TGTGCCAGCAGTACCTCCGGGACAGGCAGCTCACCCCTCCACTTC. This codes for CASSTSGTGSSPLHF.

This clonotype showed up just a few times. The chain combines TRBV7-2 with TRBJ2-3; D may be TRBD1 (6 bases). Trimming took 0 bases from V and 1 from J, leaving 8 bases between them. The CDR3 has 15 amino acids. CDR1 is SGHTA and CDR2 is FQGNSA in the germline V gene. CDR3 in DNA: TGTGCCAGCAGCTTAGCGGGGGCAGGCACAGATACGCAGTATTTT. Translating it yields CASSLAGAGTDTQYF.

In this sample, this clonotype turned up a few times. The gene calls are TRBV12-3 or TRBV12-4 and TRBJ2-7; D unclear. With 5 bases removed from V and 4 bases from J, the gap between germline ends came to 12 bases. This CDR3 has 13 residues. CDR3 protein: CASSDTVAYEQYF. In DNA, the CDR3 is TGTGCCAGCAGTGATACAGTAGCATACGAGCAGTACTTC.

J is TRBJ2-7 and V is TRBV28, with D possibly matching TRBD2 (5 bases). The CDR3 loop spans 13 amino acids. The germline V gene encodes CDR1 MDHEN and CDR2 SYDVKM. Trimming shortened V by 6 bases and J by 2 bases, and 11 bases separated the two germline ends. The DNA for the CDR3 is TGTGCCAGCAGGGCCGGGAACCCCTACGAGCAGTACTTC. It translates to CASRAGNPYEQYF.

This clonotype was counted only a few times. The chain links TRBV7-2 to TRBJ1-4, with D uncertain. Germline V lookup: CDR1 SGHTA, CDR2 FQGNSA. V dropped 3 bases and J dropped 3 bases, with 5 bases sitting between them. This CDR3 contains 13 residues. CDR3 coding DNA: TGTGCCAGCAGCTTGGGGTCTAATGAAAAACTGTTTTTT. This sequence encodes CASSLGSNEKLFF.

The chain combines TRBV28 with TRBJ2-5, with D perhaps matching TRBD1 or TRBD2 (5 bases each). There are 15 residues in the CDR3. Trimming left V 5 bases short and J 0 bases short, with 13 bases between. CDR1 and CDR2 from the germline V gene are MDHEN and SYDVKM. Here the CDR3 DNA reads TGTGCCAGCAGTCCCGGGACGGCGTACCAAGAGACCCAGTACTTC. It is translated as CASSPGTAYQETQYF. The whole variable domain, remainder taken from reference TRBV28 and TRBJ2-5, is DVKVTQSSRYLVKRTGEKVFLECVQDMDHENMFWYRQDPGLGLRLIYFSYDVKMKEKGDIPEGYSVSREKKERFSLILESASTNQTSMYLCASSPGTAYQETQYFGPGTRLLVL.

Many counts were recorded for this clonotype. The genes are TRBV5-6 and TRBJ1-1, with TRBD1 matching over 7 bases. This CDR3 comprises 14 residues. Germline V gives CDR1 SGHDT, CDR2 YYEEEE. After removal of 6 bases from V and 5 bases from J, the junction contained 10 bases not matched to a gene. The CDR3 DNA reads TGTGCCAGCACTTGGGGAGGGGGCTCGACTGAAGCTTTCTTT. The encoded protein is CASTWGGGSTEAFF.

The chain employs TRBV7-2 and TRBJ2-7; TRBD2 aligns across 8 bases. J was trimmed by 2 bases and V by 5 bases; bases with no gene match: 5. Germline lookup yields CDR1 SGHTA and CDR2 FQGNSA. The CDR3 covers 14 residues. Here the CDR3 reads CASSPTSGPYEQYF. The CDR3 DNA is TGTGCCAGCAGCCCCACTAGCGGCCCCTACGAGCAGTACTTC.

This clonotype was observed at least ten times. The CDR3 is CASSWRGTTSGSADTQYF. DNA of the CDR3: TGCGCCAGCAGCTGGCGGGGAACTACTAGCGGGAGTGCGGATACGCAGTATTTT. The chain joins TRBV5-1 to TRBJ2-3, with 11 bases aligning to TRBD2. Trimming took 3 bases from V and 6 from J; bases not matched to a gene: 15. The germline CDR1 and CDR2 sequences are SGHRS and YFSETQ. There are 18 residues in the CDR3.